One and the same sample provided the 25 T cell receptor beta chains below, sequenced in a study of cytomegalovirus exposure and HLA in healthy donors (dated by TCRdb to the late 2010s). The library came from the immunoSEQ multiplex PCR assay. A mixture of 60 forward primers for TCR Vbeta segments and 13 reverse primers for TCR Jbeta segments was used in the multiplex PCR. In its TCRdb copy, this immuneACCESS table keeps in-frame sequences only and misses some clones. Where compared with another copy, unresolved V genes explain less than half of these, and the others have no known cause. This sample is represented by 55,000 to 70,000 clones; around 61% of them were singletons. Of the sample, over 2.5% falls within the top ten clones. Sequenced sample: PBMCs. Receptors were obtained from a woman aged 45-65 years in good health and CMV-seronegative.

This clone was seen once. This chain uses TRBV27 with TRBJ2-7, with 10 bases fitting TRBD2. This CDR3 spans 15 amino acids. The V and J ends lost 2 bases and 4 bases, in that order; junction bases with no gene match: 5. CDR1 and CDR2 (germline): MNHEY, SMNVEV (reference sequence). CDR3 sequence: CASSLLAGVLYEQYF. The CDR3 nucleotides are TGTGCCAGCAGTTTACTAGCGGGAGTTTTATACGAGCAGTACTTC.

CDR3 in amino acids: CASSSPFEVRQRPNEQFF. CDR3 DNA sequence: TGTGCCAGCAGTTCGCCGTTCGAGGTCAGGCAGCGGCCCAATGAGCAGTTCTTC. V gene TRBV28 combines with J gene TRBJ2-1; weak D call: TRBD2 (5 bases). Trimming removed 4 bases from V and 6 bases from J, with 25 bases in between. The length of the CDR3 is 18 residues. Germline V gene data show CDR1 as MDHEN and CDR2 as SYDVKM.

This chain joins TRBV7-2 and TRBJ1-1, with D maybe TRBD1 (6 bases). V was shortened by 2 bases and J by 9 bases, with 13 bases between the two germline ends. This CDR3 is built from 13 residues. Germline V gene data show CDR1 as SGHTA and CDR2 as FQGNSA. The CDR3 DNA reads TGTGCCAGCAGCTTACAGGGGCCGCGACAAGCTTTCTTT. Translating it yields CASSLQGPRQAFF.

Details on this clone: At one boundary the junction diverges from the germline segment, which might be a read error. The DNA for the CDR3 is TGTGCTAGCAGCCCGGGGACAGGGGTTGTCGAAAAACTGTTTTTT. Its protein is CASSPGTGVVEKLFF. The chain carries TRBV7-7 and TRBJ1-4, with 10 bases matching TRBD1. Germline CDR1 is SSHAT and CDR2 is FNYEAQ (reference sequence). CDR3 size: 15 residues.

In this sample, this clone turned up a few times. V usage is TRBV15 and J usage is TRBJ2-1; TRBD2 might be the D (5 bases). The CDR3 has 14 amino acids. Between the trimmed V and J ends, which lost 3 bases and 8 bases, there was a span of 14 bases. Germline CDR1 reads LNHNV; CDR2 reads YYDKDF (reference sequence). The CDR3 nucleotides are TGTGCCACCAGCAGGGACTTCAGCGGCGATGAGCAGTTCTTC. It yields the protein CATSRDFSGDEQFF.

CDR3 coding DNA: TGTGCCAGCAGCCCAGGGGGTATGGGCAATCAGCCCCAGCATTTT. Residues: CASSPGGMGNQPQHF. The chain couples TRBV9 to TRBJ1-5, with 7 bases aligning to TRBD1. V was pared by 4 bases and J by 2 bases, with 6 bases of the junction left unmatched. The CDR3 extends over 15 amino acids. Germline CDR1 and CDR2: SGDLS and YYNGEE.

This chain connects TRBV18 to TRBJ2-2; 12 nucleotides line up with TRBD1. CDR1 and CDR2 from the germline V gene are KGHSH and LQKENI. V gave up 4 bases and J gave up 5 bases; unmatched junction bases: 5. This CDR3 contains 16 residues. This CDR3 reads CASSRPGQGATGELFF. CDR3 sequence (DNA): TGTGCCAGCTCACGGCCGGGACAGGGGGCAACCGGGGAGCTGTTTTTT.

This clone was detected many times. This chain connects TRBV9 to TRBJ1-5, with 7 bases identical to TRBD1. Trimming at V came to 3 bases and at J to 4 bases, leaving 7 bases not matched to a gene. The germline V gene has CDR1 SGDLS and CDR2 YYNGEE. The CDR3 totals 15 residues. The CDR3 DNA follows: TGTGCCAGCAGCGCTACGGGGACAGAAAATCAGCCCCAGCATTTT. Protein product: CASSATGTENQPQHF.

The V gene is TRBV11-3, the J gene TRBJ2-7; no clear D. Trimming left V 1 base short and J 7 bases short, with 11 bases between. The CDR3 is 13 residues long. CDR1 SGHNT and CDR2 YENEEA come from the germline V gene. The CDR3 spells CASSLASLNEQYF. Written as DNA, the CDR3 is TGTGCCAGCAGCTTAGCCTCACTGAATGAGCAGTACTTC.

The chain is built from TRBV4-1 and TRBJ2-5; TRBD2 matches 11 bases. Losses at the gene ends were 2 bases for V and 8 bases for J; bases not matched to a gene: 7. Germline V CDR1 and CDR2: MGHRA, YSYEKL. There are 15 residues in the CDR3. The CDR3 is CASSQLTSGSDTQYF. As DNA, the CDR3 is TGCGCCAGCAGCCAACTTACTAGCGGGAGCGATACCCAGTACTTC.

The rearrangement uses TRBV5-1 and TRBJ2-5; 8 bases line up with TRBD1. The CDR3 totals 15 residues. Germline loops: CDR1 SGHRS, CDR2 YFSETQ. The V and J ends lost 3 bases and 1 base, in that order; junction bases with no gene match: 5. For the CDR3, the DNA is TGCGCCAGCAGCTCCGGACAGGGACTCCAAGAGACCCAGTACTTC. It is translated as CASSSGQGLQETQYF. Drawing the rest from reference TRBV5-1 and TRBJ2-5, the complete variable domain is KAGVTQTPRYLIKTRGQQVTLSCSPISGHRSVSWYQQTPGQGLQFLFEYFSETQRNKGNFPGRFSGRQFSNSRSEMNVSTLELGDSALYLCASSSGQGLQETQYFGPGTRLLVL.

The rearrangement links TRBV10-3 to TRBJ1-5; TRBD1 is a possible D gene (6 bases). From germline, CDR1 is ENHRY and CDR2 SYGVKD. Between the trimmed V and J ends, which lost 5 bases and 1 base, there was a span of 9 bases. The CDR3 spans 14 residues. DNA for the CDR3: TGTGCCATCAGTAAACAGGGCAGCAATCAGCCCCAGCATTTT. Amino acid sequence: CAISKQGSNQPQHF.

V is TRBV18 and J is TRBJ1-1; 9 bases map to TRBD1. Looked up from germline, CDR1 is KGHSH and CDR2 is LQKENI. J gave up 2 bases and V 4 bases, and 5 bases lay outside the gene matches. CDR3 length equals 15 residues. The CDR3 DNA is TGTGCCAGCTCACTCGGACAGGGGAAAAACACTGAAGCTTTCTTT. It codes for CASSLGQGKNTEAFF. Combining the CDR3 with reference TRBV18 and TRBJ1-1 gives the whole variable domain NAGVMQNPRHLVRRRGQEARLRCSPMKGHSHVYWYRQLPEEGLKFMVYLQKENIIDESGMPKERFSAEFPKEGPSILRIQQVVRGDSAAYFCASSLGQGKNTEAFFGQGTRLTVV.

This clone has just a few counts. J is TRBJ2-7 and V is TRBV4-3; possibly TRBD1 for D (6 bases). The CDR3 has 15 amino acids. V dropped 1 base and J dropped 1 base, with 11 bases sitting between them. CDR1 LGHNA and CDR2 YSLEER come from the germline V gene. The CDR3 coding sequence is TGCGCCAGCAGCCAAGCATCGAGGGGGTCCTACGAGCAGTACTTC. Its translation is CASSQASRGSYEQYF.

This clone was seen a handful of times. The rearrangement uses TRBV4-1 and TRBJ2-5, with a possible D match to TRBD2 (5 bases). The CDR3 is made up of 18 amino acids. Trimming pared 3 bases from V and 2 bases from J, leaving 22 bases between. Germline lookup yields CDR1 MGHRA and CDR2 YSYEKL. The CDR3 DNA follows: TGCGCCAGCAGCCACCTGGACCTTATTCCGACGGGGCAAGAGACCCAGTACTTC. It specifies CASSHLDLIPTGQETQYF.

This clone is a singleton in its sample. The gene calls are TRBV18 and TRBJ1-4, with D possibly matching TRBD1 (6 bases). From germline, CDR1 is KGHSH and CDR2 LQKENI. This CDR3 is 12 amino acids long. V lost 6 bases and J lost 10, with 12 bases in between. CDR3 sequence reads: CASSRQDGKLFF. Here the CDR3 DNA reads TGTGCCAGCTCGCGACAGGACGGAAAACTGTTTTTT.

The V gene is TRBV28, the J gene TRBJ2-7; perhaps TRBD2 as D (5 bases). This CDR3 region has 13 residues. The germline CDR1 and CDR2 sequences are MDHEN and SYDVKM. The V and J ends lost 2 bases and 5 bases respectively, with 10 bases between them. Here the CDR3 reads CASSLRGFHEQYF. The CDR3, as DNA: TGTGCCAGCAGTTTACGAGGGTTCCACGAGCAGTACTTC.

V and J are TRBV7-9 and TRBJ1-1; D is unclear. The ends were cut back, 3 bases at V and 0 bases at J, with 5 bases in the middle. CDR3 length: 13 amino acids. From germline, CDR1 is SEHNR and CDR2 FQNEAQ (reference sequence). The CDR3 DNA reads as TGTGCCAGCAGCTTTACAGTGAACACTGAAGCTTTCTTT. Translation gives CASSFTVNTEAFF.

The J gene is TRBJ2-7, the V gene TRBV5-6; 7 bases are a match to TRBD1. J gave up 6 bases and V 4 bases, and 13 bases lay outside the gene matches. The CDR3 covers 15 residues. Germline CDR1 SGHDT, CDR2 YYEEEE. DNA for the CDR3: TGTGCCAGCAGCGGAACCGGGACAGTTATCTCCGAGCAGTACTTC. The encoded protein is CASSGTGTVISEQYF.

J is TRBJ2-7 and V is TRBV27; a possible D gene is TRBD1 (6 bases). V was trimmed by 4 bases and J by 1 base, leaving 17 bases between them. Germline V lookup: CDR1 MNHEY, CDR2 SMNVEV (reference sequence). The length of the CDR3 is 16 residues. CDR3 nucleotides: TGTGCCAGCAGTTCGCCCAGGGGCGCTGGGTCCTACGAGCAGTACTTC. The encoded protein is CASSSPRGAGSYEQYF.

The chain couples TRBV5-4 to TRBJ2-7; D not certain. The V and J ends lost 0 bases and 0 bases respectively, with 7 bases between them. The germline gives CDR1 SGHNT, CDR2 YYREEE (reference sequence). This CDR3 is 14 amino acids long. The CDR3 reads CASSLGDNSYEQYF. The DNA of the CDR3 is TGTGCCAGCAGCTTGGGAGACAACTCCTACGAGCAGTACTTC.

CDR3 bases: TGTGCCAGTAGTCCGCATTGGGGACAGGGCTACGAGCAGTACTTC. Translated, it gives CASSPHWGQGYEQYF. The chain joins TRBV19 to TRBJ2-7; 9 positions agree with TRBD1. Germline CDR1 reads LNHDA; CDR2 reads SQIVND (reference sequence). V lost 5 bases to trimming and J lost 3 bases; unmatched junction nucleotides: 8. The CDR3 totals 15 residues.

The rearrangement uses TRBV19 and TRBJ1-2; D is possibly TRBD1 (5 bases). The length of the CDR3 is 16 residues. V was clipped by 3 bases and J by 6 bases, with 20 bases between them. Germline CDR1 LNHDA, CDR2 SQIVND (reference sequence). The CDR3 loop is CASSMTAGRRPDGYTF. In DNA, the CDR3 is TGTGCCAGTAGTATGACGGCAGGGAGGCGGCCGGATGGCTACACCTTC.

The V call is TRBV28, the J call TRBJ2-6; 7 positions agree with TRBD2. There are 19 residues in the CDR3. Per germline, CDR1 MDHEN and CDR2 SYDVKM. The V and J ends lost 6 bases and 0 bases, in that order; junction bases with no gene match: 14. In DNA form, the CDR3 reads TGTGCCAGCAGCTCCCGGGAGGTGACCCCTTCCTCTGGGGCCAACGTCCTGACTTTC. The encoded protein is CASSSREVTPSSGANVLTF.

The chain links TRBV6-6 to TRBJ2-7, with TRBD2 identical over 7 bases. Trimming took 2 bases from V and 0 from J; bases not matched to a gene: 1. The CDR3 is 14 residues long. Per the germline V gene, CDR1 is MNHNY and CDR2 is SVGAGI (reference sequence). The CDR3 nucleotides are TGTGCCAGCAGTTACCGGGACTACTCCTACGAGCAGTACTTC. This sequence encodes CASSYRDYSYEQYF.